The clone carrying this T cell receptor (beta chain) appeared many times. Individual cDNA molecules received unique molecular identifiers. TCRdb used MiXCR to reprocess the 5' RACE reads, holding one entry per CDR3 protein. The sample yields about 83,000 distinct CDR3 sequences, roughly 13% seen once. These data belong to a study of early T cells in non-severe SARS-CoV-2 infection. Study-level background: Sequenced material consisted of bulk RNA (from unsorted whole blood), and chains were unpaired.

V was pared by 1 base and J by 3 bases, with 13 bases between. The CDR3 runs to 15 residues. The sequence came from an adult who was a healthcare worker with PCR-confirmed SARS-CoV-2 infection or an uninfected control (not recorded which). This chain joins TRBV12-3 or TRBV12-4 and TRBJ2-7; D is perhaps TRBD1 (5 bases). The sample consisted of whole blood. CDR3 DNA: TGTGCCAGCAGTTTAGGATCTGCAGGGCTCTACGAGCAGTACTTC. Protein: CASSLGSAGLYEQYF.